Described below is a single T cell receptor (beta chain) sequence and its context. Its matching antigen is unknown. Universal primer sites and UMIs were introduced during 5'RACE template-switching synthesis of TCR cDNA. A single record per CDR3 protein comes from TCRdb applying MiXCR to the 5' RACE reads. The table has around 530,000 distinct CDR3 sequences, 17% seen once. The data derive from a study of T cells after yellow fever vaccination. General study results and limits: The CD4 and CD8 compartments had a small share of their clonotypes in common. From the bulk population, abundant clonotypes could contaminate and appear within FACS-sorted repertoires.

Germline V lookup: CDR1 SGHAT, CDR2 FQNNGV. The CDR3 totals 18 residues. V lost 6 bases and J lost 5, with 28 bases in between. V is TRBV11-2 and J is TRBJ2-5; D is perhaps TRBD1 or TRBD2 (6 bases each). The sequence derives from a man younger than 35 who received the YFV17D yellow fever vaccine. Sequenced here: PBMCs, sampled less than 6 days after the first yellow fever vaccination. Written as DNA, the CDR3 is TGTGCCAGCAGGAGGTCGCGGGGAACCGTGGGGGCGAAGGAGACCCAGTACTTC. It specifies CASRRSRGTVGAKETQYF.